A selection of T cell receptor beta chains follows, all from one sample in a study of Graves' ophthalmopathy and Graves' hyperthyroidism. One entry per CDR3 protein, called by TCRdb with MiXCR from the multiplex PCR reads. The sample shows almost 400,000 distinct CDR3 sequences, around 18% of them seen only once. Material: peripheral blood. The receptors derive from a woman between 18 and 29 years old with Graves' ophthalmopathy. Each CDR3 is given with its conserved first and last residue. A D gene is named only where the DNA matches it firmly. Where a row states a size, it is once, few, many or the class of an expanded clone; other rows omit it.

J,D,size,V,DNA,CDR3
TRBJ2-6,.,many,TRBV10-3,TGTGCCATCAGTGAGTCCAGGCGGACCACTGGGGCCAACGTCCTGACTTTC,CAISESRRTTGANVLTF
TRBJ1-2,TRBD1,.,TRBV12-3/TRBV12-4,TGTGCCAGCAGCGGGACAGAATATGGCTACACCTTC,CASSGTEYGYTF
TRBJ1-1,.,once,TRBV7-3,TGTGCCAGCAGCTTAATGGGGGGTGCGAACACTGAAGCTTTCTTT,CASSLMGGANTEAFF
TRBJ1-1,TRBD1,many,TRBV7-8,TGTGCCAGCAGCTTGAGGGACAGGGGAGGACCGAACACTGAAGCTTTCTTT,CASSLRDRGGPNTEAFF
TRBJ2-7,TRBD2,many,TRBV20-1,TGCAGTGCTCCCCCACTCACTAGCGGGAGAACCTACGAGCAGTACTTC,CSAPPLTSGRTYEQYF
TRBJ2-7,TRBD2,.,TRBV20-1,TGCAGTGCTGACTCCAGGACTAGCAGCTACGAGCAGTACTTC,CSADSRTSSYEQYF
TRBJ1-1,.,many,TRBV4-2,TGTGCCAGCAGCCACCACGTGGGGGACACTGAAGCTTTCTTT,CASSHHVGDTEAFF
TRBJ1-5,.,few,TRBV6-5,TGTGCCAGCAGTTCCAGGGGCCGTAATCAGCCCCAGCATTTT,CASSSRGRNQPQHF
TRBJ2-7,.,few,TRBV6-1,TGTGCCAGCAGTAGATGGGACGGATCCTACGAGCAGTACTTC,CASSRWDGSYEQYF
TRBJ1-2,.,.,TRBV5-1,TGCGCCAGCAGCTTGGCCGGATCCGGGACTTCAACCGATGGCTACACCTTC,CASSLAGSGTSTDGYTF
TRBJ2-7,.,few,TRBV6-5,TGTGCCAGCACAACAGGCGACAGAGCCTACGAGCAGTACTTC,CASTTGDRAYEQYF
TRBJ2-7,.,many,TRBV6-2/TRBV6-3,TGTGCCAGCACCGACGAGCGGCCAGACTACGAGCAGTACTTC,CASTDERPDYEQYF
TRBJ1-6,.,many,TRBV28,TGTGCCAGCAGTTTAGTACAAGGGGGTATAGCCTATAATTCACCCCTCCACTTT,CASSLVQGGIAYNSPLHF
TRBJ1-1,.,.,TRBV6-1,TGTGCCAGCAGTGACCAAGACACGGCGGCTGAAGCTTTCTTT,CASSDQDTAAEAFF
TRBJ1-6,.,many,TRBV6-5,TGTGCCAGCGCGCCCGGGATCTATAATTCACCCCTCCACTTT,CASAPGIYNSPLHF
TRBJ2-7,.,many,TRBV19,TGTGCCAGTAGTATGGCTTGGAGTCTATACGAGCAGTACTTC,CASSMAWSLYEQYF
TRBJ2-6,.,many,TRBV28,TGTGCCAGCACCCATAGCTCTGGGGCCAACGTCCTGACTTTC,CASTHSSGANVLTF
TRBJ2-2,TRBD2,many,TRBV29-1,TGCAGCGTTGGGTTAGCGGGAGGGCCACGGATCGGGGAGCTGTTTTTT,CSVGLAGGPRIGELFF
TRBJ2-7,.,.,TRBV12-3/TRBV12-4,TGTGCCAGCAGTTTAACACAAGCGGGCTCCTACGAGCAGTACTTC,CASSLTQAGSYEQYF
TRBJ2-7,.,many,TRBV7-2,TGTGCCAGCAGCTTACCGCTGGGAGGCCAGGGGAGGAAAGATGAGCAGTACTTC,CASSLPLGGQGRKDEQYF
TRBJ2-7,.,many,TRBV19,TGTGCCAGTAGTATTGTTGCGGGAACCGCGTGGGAGCAGTACTTC,CASSIVAGTAWEQYF
TRBJ2-7,.,many,TRBV6-2/TRBV6-3,TGTGCCAGCGCAGGCCGGCGGGAATCCTACGGGCAGTGCTTC,CASAGRRESYGQCF
TRBJ2-5,TRBD2,many,TRBV24-1,TGTGCCACCAGTGATTTGAGGCGGGAGGGGGGTCAAGAGACCCAGTACTTC,CATSDLRREGGQETQYF
TRBJ2-3,TRBD2,many,TRBV27,TGTGCCAGCAGTCCCCAAACCATAGCGGGTGGCACAGATACGCAGTATTTT,CASSPQTIAGGTDTQYF
TRBJ2-7,.,.,TRBV5-1,TGCGCCAGCAGCAGGACAATGAGCGCCTACGAGCAGTACTTC,CASSRTMSAYEQYF
TRBJ2-7,.,many,TRBV19,TGTGCCAGTAGTATCCCCGGGACATTAGCCGAGCAGTACTTC,CASSIPGTLAEQYF
TRBJ1-1,.,many,TRBV11-3,TGTTCCCCCCCCGGGGGCTCATGGACTGAAGCTTTCTTT,CSPPGGSWTEAFF
TRBJ2-5,TRBD1,many,TRBV27,TGTGCCAGCAGTGCCAGGGACAGGCGTCCCTCTCAGTACTTC,CASSARDRRPSQYF
TRBJ2-7,.,many,TRBV28,TGTGCCAGCAGTTTATCTCCAGCCGGGAACAGGGCCTACGAGCAGTACTTC,CASSLSPAGNRAYEQYF
TRBJ2-5,TRBD2,many,TRBV28,TGTGCCAGCAGTTTTGGTTCAGGGACTAACCAAGAGACCCAGTACTTC,CASSFGSGTNQETQYF
TRBJ1-1,.,.,TRBV12-3/TRBV12-4,TGTGCCAGCCGATTTGAGGGGTTCACTGAAGCTTTCTTT,CASRFEGFTEAFF
TRBJ1-1,.,many,TRBV20-1,TGCAGTGCTAGAGTGGGCAGTTTGAACACTGAAGCTTTCTTT,CSARVGSLNTEAFF
TRBJ1-1,.,many,TRBV28,TGTGCCAGCATTATGGGGGGGCTGGGGGCTGAAGCTTTCTTT,CASIMGGLGAEAFF
TRBJ2-4,TRBD2,many,TRBV7-8,TGTGCCAGCAGCTTACCTAGCGGGGTAGCCAAAAACATTCAGTACTTC,CASSLPSGVAKNIQYF
TRBJ2-2,.,once,TRBV5-1,TGCGCCAGCAGCTTGGAGCCGGGACACTACACCGGGGAGCTGTTTTTT,CASSLEPGHYTGELFF
TRBJ1-2,TRBD1,many,TRBV4-3,TGCGCCAGCAGCCAAGACACGGGACAGGACTATGGCTACACCTTC,CASSQDTGQDYGYTF
TRBJ1-2,.,many,TRBV28,TGTGCCAGCAGGTCTACCAGTGGCTACACCTTC,CASRSTSGYTF
TRBJ2-5,.,many,TRBV6-2/TRBV6-3,TGTGCCAGCAGCTATTTCCAAGAGACCCAGTACTTC,CASSYFQETQYF